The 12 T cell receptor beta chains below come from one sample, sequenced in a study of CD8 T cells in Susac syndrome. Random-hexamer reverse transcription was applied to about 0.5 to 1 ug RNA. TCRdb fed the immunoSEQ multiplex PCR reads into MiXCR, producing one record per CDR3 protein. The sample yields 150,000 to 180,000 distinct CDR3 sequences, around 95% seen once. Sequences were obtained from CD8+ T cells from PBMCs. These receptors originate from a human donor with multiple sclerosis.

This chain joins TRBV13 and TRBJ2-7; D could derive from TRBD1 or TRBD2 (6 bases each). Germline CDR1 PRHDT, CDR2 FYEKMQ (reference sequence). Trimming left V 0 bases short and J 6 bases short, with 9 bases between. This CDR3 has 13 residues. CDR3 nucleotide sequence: TGTGCCAGCAGCTTAGGCCGGGGGCCCGAGCAGTACTTC. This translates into CASSLGRGPEQYF.

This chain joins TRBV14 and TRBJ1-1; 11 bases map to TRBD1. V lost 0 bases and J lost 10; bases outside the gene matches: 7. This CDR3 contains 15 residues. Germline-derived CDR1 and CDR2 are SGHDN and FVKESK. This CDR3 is CASSQDSRTGGGAFF. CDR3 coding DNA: TGTGCCAGCAGCCAAGATTCCCGGACAGGGGGCGGAGCTTTCTTT. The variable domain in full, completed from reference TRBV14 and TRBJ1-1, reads EAGVTQFPSHSVIEKGQTVTLRCDPISGHDNLYWYRRVMGKEIKFLLHFVKESKQDESGMPNNRFLAERTGGTYSTLKVQPAELEDSGVYFCASSQDSRTGGGAFFGQGTRLTVV.

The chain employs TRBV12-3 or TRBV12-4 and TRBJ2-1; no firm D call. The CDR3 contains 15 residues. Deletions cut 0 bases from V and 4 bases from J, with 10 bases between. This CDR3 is CASSLALLLYNEQFF. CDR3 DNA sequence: TGTGCCAGCAGTTTAGCGCTATTGCTATACAATGAGCAGTTCTTC.

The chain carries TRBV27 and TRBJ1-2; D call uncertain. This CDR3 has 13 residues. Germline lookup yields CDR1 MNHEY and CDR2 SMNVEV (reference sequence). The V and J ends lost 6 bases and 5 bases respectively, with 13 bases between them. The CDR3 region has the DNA TGTGCCAGCAGCCGTAACCTCCTGTATGGCTACACCTTC. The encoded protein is CASSRNLLYGYTF.

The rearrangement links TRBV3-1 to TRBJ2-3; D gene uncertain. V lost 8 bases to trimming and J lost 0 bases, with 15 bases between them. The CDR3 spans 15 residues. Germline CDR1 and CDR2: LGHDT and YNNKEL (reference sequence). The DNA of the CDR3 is TGTGCCAGCCTCAACGGTGAGGAAAGCACAGATACGCAGTATTTT. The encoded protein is CASLNGEESTDTQYF.

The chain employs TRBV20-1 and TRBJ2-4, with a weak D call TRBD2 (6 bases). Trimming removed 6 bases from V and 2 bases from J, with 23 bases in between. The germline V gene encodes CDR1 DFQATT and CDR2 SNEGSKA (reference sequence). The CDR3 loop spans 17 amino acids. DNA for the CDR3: TGCAGTGCCGCCGCCCAGGGCGGGGAAGATTCCAAAAACATTCAGTACTTC. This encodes CSAAAQGGEDSKNIQYF.

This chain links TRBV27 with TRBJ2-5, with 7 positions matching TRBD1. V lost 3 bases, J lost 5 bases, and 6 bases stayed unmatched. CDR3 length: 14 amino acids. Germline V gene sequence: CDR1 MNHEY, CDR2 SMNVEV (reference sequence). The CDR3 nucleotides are TGTGCCAGCAGTTTCACGCAGGGGGAGGAGACCCAGTACTTC. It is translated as CASSFTQGEETQYF.

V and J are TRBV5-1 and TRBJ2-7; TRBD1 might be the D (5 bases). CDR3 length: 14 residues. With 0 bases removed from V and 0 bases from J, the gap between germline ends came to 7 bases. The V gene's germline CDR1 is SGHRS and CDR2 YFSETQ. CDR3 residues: CASSLADSSYEQYF. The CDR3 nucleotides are TGCGCCAGCAGCTTGGCCGACAGCTCCTACGAGCAGTACTTC.

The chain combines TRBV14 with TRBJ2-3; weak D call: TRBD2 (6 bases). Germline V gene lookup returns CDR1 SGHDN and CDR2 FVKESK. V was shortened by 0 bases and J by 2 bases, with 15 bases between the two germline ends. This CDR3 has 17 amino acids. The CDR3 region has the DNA TGTGCCAGCAGCCAAGAGGAGGGCAGGGATCTCACAGATACGCAGTATTTT. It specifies CASSQEEGRDLTDTQYF.

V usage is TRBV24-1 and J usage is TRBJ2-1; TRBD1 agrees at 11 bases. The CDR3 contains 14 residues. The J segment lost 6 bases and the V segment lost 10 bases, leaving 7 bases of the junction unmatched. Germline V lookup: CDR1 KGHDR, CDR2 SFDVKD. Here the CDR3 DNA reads TGTGCCACAACCGGACAGGGGGCGTGCAATGAGCAGTTCTTC. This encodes CATTGQGACNEQFF.

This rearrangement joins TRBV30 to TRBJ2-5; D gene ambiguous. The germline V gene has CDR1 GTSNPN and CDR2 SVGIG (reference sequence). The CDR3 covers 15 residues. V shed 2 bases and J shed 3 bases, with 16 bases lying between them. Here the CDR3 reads CAWSSPPEAEETQYF. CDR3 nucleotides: TGTGCCTGGAGTTCCCCCCCCGAGGCGGAAGAGACCCAGTACTTC.

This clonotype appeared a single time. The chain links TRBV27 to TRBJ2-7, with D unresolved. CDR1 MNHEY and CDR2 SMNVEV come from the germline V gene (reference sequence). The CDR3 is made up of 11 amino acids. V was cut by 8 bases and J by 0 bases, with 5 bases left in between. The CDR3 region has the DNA TGTGCCAGCCTATTCTCCTACGAGCAGTACGTC. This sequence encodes CASLFSYEQYV.